The 14 T cell receptor beta chains presented below share a single source sample, sequenced in a study of beta chain features in type 1 diabetes. Their antigen targets remain unknown. Notes on the study in general: Type 1 diabetes patients showed a moderate but significant shortening of TCRB CDR3s in all four CD4+ subsets.

All of the isolated RNA was reverse transcribed, so expressed TCRB transcripts were sequenced. Some clones are missing from TCRdb's copy, which holds only in-frame ones; the method was immunoSEQ multiplex PCR. The table shows a few hundred thousand clones, with around 22% occurring only once. Sequences were obtained from naive CD4+ T cells from blood. Receptor source: a woman in her thirties with type 1 diabetes.

This clone came up a few times. This chain uses TRBV28 with TRBJ1-4; maybe TRBD1 (5 bases). Looked up from germline, CDR1 is MDHEN and CDR2 is SYDVKM. The V gene lost 4 bases and the J gene lost 1 base, with 10 bases spanning the gap. The CDR3 has 15 residues. In nucleotides, the CDR3 is TGTGCCAGCAGTTCCCCCGGGGGAACTAATGAAAAACTGTTTTTT. This encodes CASSSPGGTNEKLFF.

This clone was seen a few times. The chain joins TRBV2 to TRBJ2-5; 8 bases agree with TRBD1. The CDR3 totals 12 residues. The V segment lost 8 bases and the J segment 7 bases; nucleotides outside the gene matches: 6. The germline V gene has CDR1 SNHLY and CDR2 FYNNEI. The CDR3, as DNA: TGTGCCAGCGCGGACAGGGATGGGACCCAGTACTTC. It codes for CASADRDGTQYF.

J is TRBJ2-1 and V is TRBV11-1, with TRBD2 matching 14 bases. This CDR3 has 15 amino acids. Germline CDR1 reads SGHAT; CDR2 reads FQDESV (reference sequence). J lost 12 bases, V lost 1 base, and 5 bases had no gene match. The DNA for the CDR3 is TGTGCCAGCAGCTTAGGCGGGACTAGCGGGAGACCGCAGTTCTTC. Protein sequence: CASSLGGTSGRPQFF. Drawing the rest from reference TRBV11-1 and TRBJ2-1, the complete variable domain is EAEVAQSPRYKITEKSQAVAFWCDPISGHATLYWYRQILGQGPELLVQFQDESVVDDSQLPKDRFSAERLKGVDSTLKIQPAELGDSAMYLCASSLGGTSGRPQFFGPGTRLTVL.

J is TRBJ2-2 and V is TRBV30, with 8 bases matching TRBD2. Per the germline V gene, CDR1 is GTSNPN and CDR2 is SVGIG (reference sequence). This CDR3 has 16 amino acids. V was pared by 1 base and J by 2 bases, with 6 bases of the junction left unmatched. The CDR3 DNA follows: TGTGCCTGGAGTGGTTCAGCGGGAGTTAACACCGGGGAGCTGTTTTTT. Translated: CAWSGSAGVNTGELFF.

This clone was recorded a few times. The chain couples TRBV29-1 to TRBJ2-1; 11 bases match TRBD1. Germline values: CDR1 SQVTM, CDR2 ANQGSEA. CDR3 length equals 16 residues. Losses at the gene ends were 1 base for V and 0 bases for J; bases not matched to a gene: 2. The CDR3 DNA is TGCAGCGTTGAAGCAGGGACAGGGGGCTCCTACAATGAGCAGTTCTTC. Protein sequence: CSVEAGTGGSYNEQFF.

This clone was observed a few times. The chain links TRBV4-1 to TRBJ2-7; 9 bases line up with TRBD1. The trim removed 3 bases at V and 3 bases at J, leaving 9 bases unmatched. The germline V gene has CDR1 MGHRA and CDR2 YSYEKL. This CDR3 contains 16 residues. Written as DNA, the CDR3 is TGCGCCAGCAGCCAGGGACAGGGACCCATACGCTACGAGCAGTACTTC. The encoded protein is CASSQGQGPIRYEQYF.

This clone appeared a few times. The chain links TRBV18 to TRBJ1-1; 7 bases map to TRBD1. V was clipped by 3 bases and J by 5 bases; unmatched bases: 15. The CDR3 loop spans 17 amino acids. Looked up from germline, CDR1 is KGHSH and CDR2 is LQKENI. In nucleotides, the CDR3 is TGTGCCAGCTCACCCCGAAAACTCGACAGGGTGGGAACTGAAGCTTTCTTT. Translating it yields CASSPRKLDRVGTEAFF.

This rearrangement joins TRBV4-1 to TRBJ2-5, with D maybe TRBD2 (5 bases). In germline, CDR1 is MGHRA, CDR2 YSYEKL. The germline V and J ends were trimmed by 2 bases and 5 bases, with 9 bases remaining between them. This CDR3 region has 13 residues. This chain's CDR3 is CASSQLAYETQYF. The CDR3 DNA reads TGCGCCAGCAGCCAACTAGCTTACGAGACCCAGTACTTC.

The chain joins TRBV18 to TRBJ2-1, with 14 bases matching TRBD2. In germline, CDR1 is KGHSH, CDR2 LQKENI. The CDR3 spans 15 residues. The V segment lost 4 bases and the J segment 5 bases; nucleotides outside the gene matches: 1. The CDR3 spells CASSLGLAGDNEQFF. CDR3 coding DNA: TGTGCCAGCTCACTGGGACTAGCGGGAGACAATGAGCAGTTCTTC.

The chain recombines TRBV5-1 with TRBJ2-3; D remains unclear. Germline CDR1 is SGHRS and CDR2 is YFSETQ. CDR3 length: 16 amino acids. Trimming shortened V by 0 bases and J by 0 bases, and 11 bases separated the two germline ends. The CDR3 loop is CASSLVLGTSTDTQYF. The CDR3 DNA follows: TGCGCCAGCAGCTTGGTACTCGGTACTAGCACAGATACGCAGTATTTT.

This clone was found a few times. The chain is built from TRBV28 and TRBJ2-5, with 7 nucleotides matching TRBD1. J gave up 7 bases and V 7 bases, and 9 bases lay outside the gene matches. The germline gives CDR1 MDHEN, CDR2 SYDVKM. The CDR3 consists of 13 residues. CDR3 sequence reads: CASMRQGDGTQYF. CDR3 sequence (DNA): TGTGCCAGCATGCGGCAGGGGGACGGGACCCAGTACTTC.

This clone was seen a handful of times. The gene calls are TRBV9 and TRBJ1-2; D is unresolved. CDR1 is SGDLS, CDR2 YYNGEE, per germline. Deletions cut 0 bases from V and 4 bases from J, with 10 bases between. There are 14 residues in the CDR3. CDR3 protein: CASSVGGGSYGYTF. CDR3 DNA sequence: TGTGCCAGCAGCGTAGGTGGAGGCTCCTATGGCTACACCTTC.

The gene calls are TRBV4-2 and TRBJ2-2; TRBD2 agrees at 7 bases. Germline V CDR1 and CDR2: LGHNA, YNFKEQ. The CDR3 is 13 residues long. Losses at the gene ends were 0 bases for V and 10 bases for J; bases not matched to a gene: 2. CDR3 sequence reads: CASSQEAGMELFF. Written as DNA, the CDR3 is TGTGCCAGCAGCCAAGAAGCGGGAATGGAGCTGTTTTTT.

The rearrangement links TRBV7-3 to TRBJ2-1; D is ambiguous. Per the germline V gene, CDR1 is SGHTA and CDR2 is FQGTGA. There are 15 residues in the CDR3. The germline V and J ends were trimmed by 5 bases and 6 bases, with 17 bases remaining between them. CDR3 loop: CASSPSNEAFNEQFF. The CDR3, as DNA: TGTGCCAGCAGCCCCTCCAACGAAGCCTTCAATGAGCAGTTCTTC. The full variable domain, with the rest looked up from reference TRBV7-3 and TRBJ2-1, is GAGVSQTPSNKVTEKGKYVELRCDPISGHTALYWYRQSLGQGPEFLIYFQGTGAADDSGLPNDRFFAVRPEGSVSTLKIQRTERGDSAVYLCASSPSNEAFNEQFFGPGTRLTVL.